The rows below give T cell receptor beta chains drawn from one sample of a study of T cell changes during pregnancy in multiple sclerosis. Libraries were prepared by immunoSEQ multiplex PCR; TCRdb keeps only in-frame clonotypes and omits some of them. Among roughly 100,000 clones listed, around 92% were seen once. Here the sequenced sample was peripheral blood, taken after pregnancy. The receptors stem from a female donor in good health, enrolled as a control in a pregnancy study. Each CDR3 is given with its conserved first and last residue. A D gene is named only where the DNA matches it firmly. Clone size is not always given. Where it is, it says once, few, many or a class for expanded clones.

d_gene: .; j_gene: TRBJ1-2; abundance: .; v_gene: TRBV5-6; CDR3nt: TGTGCCAGCAGCCTCCTGAACTATGGCTACACCTTC; CDR3aa: CASSLLNYGYTF
d_gene: .; j_gene: TRBJ1-3; abundance: .; v_gene: TRBV4-3; CDR3nt: TGCGCCAGCAGCCCCGGGGGGGAAGGGGCTGGAAACACCATATATTTT; CDR3aa: CASSPGGEGAGNTIYF
d_gene: .; j_gene: TRBJ2-2; abundance: .; v_gene: TRBV2; CDR3nt: TGTGCCAGCAGTGAAAAGGGACTGGACGCCGGGGAGCTGTTTTTT; CDR3aa: CASSEKGLDAGELFF
d_gene: .; j_gene: TRBJ1-2; abundance: .; v_gene: TRBV10-3; CDR3nt: TGTGCCATCAGTGAACGGCAGGGTGCGGATGGCTACACCTTC; CDR3aa: CAISERQGADGYTF
d_gene: .; j_gene: TRBJ1-6; abundance: few; v_gene: TRBV28; CDR3nt: TGTGCCAGCAGTTTAGCGGGGGATAATTCACCCCTCCACTTT; CDR3aa: CASSLAGDNSPLHF
d_gene: TRBD1; j_gene: TRBJ1-5; abundance: .; v_gene: TRBV5-6; CDR3nt: TGTGCCAGCAGCCATACACTGACAGGGGTTCAGGAGCCCCAGCATTTT; CDR3aa: CASSHTLTGVQEPQHF
d_gene: .; j_gene: TRBJ2-7; abundance: .; v_gene: TRBV18; CDR3nt: TGTGCCAGCCGTACAGGGAACGAGCAGTACTTC; CDR3aa: CASRTGNEQYF
d_gene: .; j_gene: TRBJ2-5; abundance: .; v_gene: TRBV28; CDR3nt: TGTGCCAGCAGTTTAGTTACGGGGGAGACCCAGTACTTC; CDR3aa: CASSLVTGETQYF
d_gene: .; j_gene: TRBJ2-5; abundance: .; v_gene: TRBV5-1; CDR3nt: TGCGCCAGCAGCTCACCGGAGGGCTCCCAAGAGACCCAGTACTTC; CDR3aa: CASSSPEGSQETQYF
d_gene: TRBD1; j_gene: TRBJ2-3; abundance: .; v_gene: TRBV19; CDR3nt: TGTGCCAGTAGTATCCGACAGGGGACAGATACGCAGTATTTT; CDR3aa: CASSIRQGTDTQYF
d_gene: .; j_gene: TRBJ2-7; abundance: once; v_gene: TRBV2; CDR3nt: TGTGCCAGCAGTGAACGGGGATTTTTGCAGTACTTC; CDR3aa: CASSERGFLQYF
d_gene: TRBD1; j_gene: TRBJ2-3; abundance: .; v_gene: TRBV7-9; CDR3nt: TGTGCCAGCAGCCCCCAGCCCGGACAGGGGAGCACAGATACGCAGTATTTT; CDR3aa: CASSPQPGQGSTDTQYF
d_gene: .; j_gene: TRBJ1-3; abundance: .; v_gene: TRBV5-5; CDR3nt: TGTGCCAGCAGCTTCTCCGGCGGGTACTCTGGAAACACCATATATTTT; CDR3aa: CASSFSGGYSGNTIYF
d_gene: .; j_gene: TRBJ2-1; abundance: .; v_gene: TRBV23-1; CDR3nt: TGCGCCAGCAGTCAATCGGTGGCAGGCCTTGAGCAGTTCTTC; CDR3aa: CASSQSVAGLEQFF
d_gene: .; j_gene: TRBJ2-1; abundance: .; v_gene: TRBV7-9; CDR3nt: TGTGCCAGCAGCGCGGGCTCCACCCCCTACAATGAGCAGTTCTTC; CDR3aa: CASSAGSTPYNEQFF
d_gene: .; j_gene: TRBJ2-7; abundance: .; v_gene: TRBV4-3; CDR3nt: TGCGCCAGCAGCCAAGATCCAGCGGGCGGCCTCATCTACGAGCAGTACTTC; CDR3aa: CASSQDPAGGLIYEQYF
d_gene: .; j_gene: TRBJ2-5; abundance: .; v_gene: TRBV21-1; CDR3nt: TGTGCCAGCAGCAAAGTCCCTAGGGGGACCCAGTACTTC; CDR3aa: CASSKVPRGTQYF
d_gene: .; j_gene: TRBJ2-7; abundance: .; v_gene: TRBV19; CDR3nt: TGTGCCAGTAGCCCTGGTCGGGGGGCCTCCTACGAGCAGTACTTC; CDR3aa: CASSPGRGASYEQYF
d_gene: .; j_gene: TRBJ1-5; abundance: .; v_gene: TRBV7-2; CDR3nt: TGTGCCAGCAGCCCGAGAGGGGGTCAGCCCCAGCATTTT; CDR3aa: CASSPRGGQPQHF
d_gene: TRBD1; j_gene: TRBJ1-5; abundance: .; v_gene: TRBV28; CDR3nt: TGTGCCAGCAGACCGGGACAGGGTCTTATGGCGCCCCAGCATTTT; CDR3aa: CASRPGQGLMAPQHF
d_gene: .; j_gene: TRBJ1-6; abundance: .; v_gene: TRBV9; CDR3nt: TGTGCCAGCAGCGTAGAAGGGACTATTAATTCACCCCTCCACTTT; CDR3aa: CASSVEGTINSPLHF
d_gene: TRBD1; j_gene: TRBJ1-1; abundance: .; v_gene: TRBV7-9; CDR3nt: TGTGCCAGCAGCTCTACGGGACAGGGGGTGGCTTTCTTT; CDR3aa: CASSSTGQGVAFF
d_gene: .; j_gene: TRBJ2-2; abundance: .; v_gene: TRBV9; CDR3nt: TGTGCCAGCAGCGTAGGAGGGGGCGGGGTGAACACCGGGGAGCTGTTTTTT; CDR3aa: CASSVGGGGVNTGELFF
d_gene: .; j_gene: TRBJ1-2; abundance: .; v_gene: TRBV27; CDR3nt: TGTGCCAGCAGTTTCGATATTGGGGGGGCGGGGGGCTACACCTTC; CDR3aa: CASSFDIGGAGGYTF
d_gene: TRBD1; j_gene: TRBJ2-7; abundance: once; v_gene: TRBV19; CDR3nt: TGTGCCAGTAGTCGCAGCGACAGGGCGGACGAGCAGTACTTC; CDR3aa: CASSRSDRADEQYF
d_gene: TRBD1; j_gene: TRBJ1-1; abundance: .; v_gene: TRBV18; CDR3nt: TGTGCCAGCTCGCCCGACAGGGGGAACACTGAAGCTTTCTTT; CDR3aa: CASSPDRGNTEAFF
d_gene: TRBD1; j_gene: TRBJ1-5; abundance: .; v_gene: TRBV4-3; CDR3nt: TGCGCCAGCAGCCAAGATACGGACAGGGGATGGCAGCCCCAGCATTTT; CDR3aa: CASSQDTDRGWQPQHF
d_gene: .; j_gene: TRBJ2-3; abundance: .; v_gene: TRBV7-2; CDR3nt: TGTGCCAGCAGCCAGGGTTCGGATACGCAGTATTTT; CDR3aa: CASSQGSDTQYF
d_gene: .; j_gene: TRBJ1-2; abundance: once; v_gene: TRBV7-9; CDR3nt: TGTGCCAGCAGCTTAGATCGGGGGGGATACTATGGCTACACCTTC; CDR3aa: CASSLDRGGYYGYTF
d_gene: .; j_gene: TRBJ2-3; abundance: .; v_gene: TRBV7-9; CDR3nt: TGTGCCAGCAGCTTAGGTGTCAGTGAAGATACGCAGTATTTT; CDR3aa: CASSLGVSEDTQYF
d_gene: .; j_gene: TRBJ2-3; abundance: .; v_gene: TRBV27; CDR3nt: TGTGCCAGCAGTTCATACCGAGGGGATACGCAGTATTTT; CDR3aa: CASSSYRGDTQYF
d_gene: .; j_gene: TRBJ2-3; abundance: .; v_gene: TRBV5-1; CDR3nt: TGCGCCAGCAGCTTTAAAACAGATACGCAGTATTTT; CDR3aa: CASSFKTDTQYF
d_gene: .; j_gene: TRBJ1-2; abundance: .; v_gene: TRBV5-1; CDR3nt: TGCGCCAGCAGCTCCCAGGGAGGAGGGGGCTACACCTTC; CDR3aa: CASSSQGGGGYTF
d_gene: .; j_gene: TRBJ1-2; abundance: .; v_gene: TRBV4-3; CDR3nt: TGCGCCAGCAGCCAAGATCTAAATGATTGGGCTGGCTACACCTTC; CDR3aa: CASSQDLNDWAGYTF
d_gene: TRBD2; j_gene: TRBJ2-7; abundance: .; v_gene: TRBV5-5; CDR3nt: TGTGCCAGCGAGTCACCTAGCGGGGCCGTTTACGAGCAGTACTTC; CDR3aa: CASESPSGAVYEQYF
d_gene: .; j_gene: TRBJ1-3; abundance: .; v_gene: TRBV7-2; CDR3nt: TGTGCCAGCAGCTTTACGCAGGGTTCTGGAAACACCATATATTTT; CDR3aa: CASSFTQGSGNTIYF
d_gene: TRBD1; j_gene: TRBJ2-7; abundance: .; v_gene: TRBV5-1; CDR3nt: TGCGCCAGCAGCTTGGTTCCACAGGGGATGGCCTACGAGCAGTACTTC; CDR3aa: CASSLVPQGMAYEQYF
d_gene: TRBD1; j_gene: TRBJ1-2; abundance: .; v_gene: TRBV27; CDR3nt: TGTGCCAGCAGTTTATCCCAAACAGGGGTCTATGGCTACACCTTC; CDR3aa: CASSLSQTGVYGYTF
d_gene: .; j_gene: TRBJ1-1; abundance: once; v_gene: TRBV6-6; CDR3nt: TGTGCCAGCAGTTACTCGCGAGGGATGAACACTGAAGCTTTCTTT; CDR3aa: CASSYSRGMNTEAFF
d_gene: TRBD1; j_gene: TRBJ2-7; abundance: .; v_gene: TRBV27; CDR3nt: TGTGCCAGCAGTTCGACCGACCACGGGACAGGCCTTCCCTACGAGCAGTACTTC; CDR3aa: CASSSTDHGTGLPYEQYF
d_gene: TRBD1; j_gene: TRBJ1-1; abundance: .; v_gene: TRBV19; CDR3nt: TGTGCCAGCACAGCGGAGGGCCTACAGGACAGGGTATCTGACACTGAAGCTTTCTTT; CDR3aa: CASTAEGLQDRVSDTEAFF
d_gene: .; j_gene: TRBJ1-5; abundance: .; v_gene: TRBV5-1; CDR3nt: TGCGCCAGCAGCTTACGGGGGAATCAGCCCCAGCATTTT; CDR3aa: CASSLRGNQPQHF
d_gene: .; j_gene: TRBJ1-5; abundance: .; v_gene: TRBV4-3; CDR3nt: TGCGCCAGCAGCCAAGAAGTCAGGGTTTCTAGCAATCAGCCCCAGCATTTT; CDR3aa: CASSQEVRVSSNQPQHF
d_gene: .; j_gene: TRBJ1-5; abundance: .; v_gene: TRBV7-9; CDR3nt: TGTGCCAGCAGCCAAAACGGGGTAGGGCAGCCCCAGCATTTT; CDR3aa: CASSQNGVGQPQHF
d_gene: TRBD2; j_gene: TRBJ2-5; abundance: .; v_gene: TRBV11-2; CDR3nt: TGTGCCAGCAGCTATGCCCAAGCGGGGGGGCCGTGGGAGACCCAGTACTTC; CDR3aa: CASSYAQAGGPWETQYF
d_gene: .; j_gene: TRBJ1-1; abundance: .; v_gene: TRBV25-1; CDR3nt: TGTGCCAGCAGTGAATCCGTTGGGGGGGGAGGCACTGAAGCTTTCTTT; CDR3aa: CASSESVGGGGTEAFF
d_gene: .; j_gene: TRBJ1-4; abundance: .; v_gene: TRBV5-4; CDR3nt: TGTGCCAGCAGCTTCCCCTCGGGTGAAAAACTGTTTTTT; CDR3aa: CASSFPSGEKLFF
d_gene: TRBD1; j_gene: TRBJ2-7; abundance: .; v_gene: TRBV27; CDR3nt: TGTGCCAGCAGTCCCGGGACAGCCCTGAACTTC; CDR3aa: CASSPGTALNF
d_gene: TRBD1; j_gene: TRBJ1-2; abundance: .; v_gene: TRBV7-9; CDR3nt: TGTGCCAGCAGCCGTCCGACCGTACCAAGACAGGGGTTAGCCGGCTACACCTTC; CDR3aa: CASSRPTVPRQGLAGYTF
d_gene: .; j_gene: TRBJ2-1; abundance: .; v_gene: TRBV7-2; CDR3nt: TGTGCCAGCACCCCGGGGTGGGGTAACAATGAGCAGTTCTTC; CDR3aa: CASTPGWGNNEQFF
d_gene: TRBD1; j_gene: TRBJ1-1; abundance: .; v_gene: TRBV5-1; CDR3nt: TGCGCCAGCAGCAAGGACAGGGGGGGGTGGGGAATGAACACTGAAGCTTTCTTT; CDR3aa: CASSKDRGGWGMNTEAFF
d_gene: TRBD2; j_gene: TRBJ2-1; abundance: .; v_gene: TRBV7-2; CDR3nt: TGTGCCAGCAGCTCACTAGCGGGGGACGGCTCCTACAATGAGCAGTTCTTC; CDR3aa: CASSSLAGDGSYNEQFF
d_gene: .; j_gene: TRBJ2-3; abundance: .; v_gene: TRBV6-4; CDR3nt: TGTGCCAGCAGTGACGATCTGGGCCGAGGCACAGATACGCAGTATTTT; CDR3aa: CASSDDLGRGTDTQYF
d_gene: TRBD2; j_gene: TRBJ2-3; abundance: .; v_gene: TRBV5-5; CDR3nt: TGTGCCAGCAGGATATCGGGGGGGGCAGATACGCAGTATTTT; CDR3aa: CASRISGGADTQYF
d_gene: TRBD1; j_gene: TRBJ1-1; abundance: .; v_gene: TRBV2; CDR3nt: TGTGCCGGTGGGACAGGGGACACTGAAGCTTTCTTT; CDR3aa: CAGGTGDTEAFF